Sequencing of this T cell receptor beta chain was carried out in a study of T cell responses to AZD1222 COVID-19 vaccine. The study's findings and limits: Only a handful of AZD1222 recipients tested seropositive at baseline.

Germline CDR1 and CDR2: SEHNR and FQNEAQ (reference sequence). The V gene lost 5 bases and the J gene lost 1 base, with 15 bases spanning the gap. The CDR3 consists of 15 residues. Regarding this clone: What it binds is unknown.

Sequencing used immunoSEQ multiplex PCR; TCRdb keeps in-frame clones, though not all of them. Among about 54,000 clones listed, 70% to 90% were seen once. This sequence joins TRBV7-9 and TRBJ2-7; either TRBD1 or TRBD2 may fit D (5 bases each). The clonotype was recovered from an adult in good health. The material was peripheral blood, obtained on day 0 of AZD1222 vaccination. The CDR3 nucleotides read TGTGCCAGCAGCCCCAGGATGGGGACGTCCTACGAGCAGTACTTC. It translates to CASSPRMGTSYEQYF.